A selection of T cell receptor beta chains follows, all from one sample in a study of blood T cell repertoires in COVID-19. Assay: immunoSEQ multiplex PCR; the TCRdb copy retains only in-frame clones and omits some. The sample has around 150,000 clones, around 80% seen once. Sequenced material: peripheral blood. Receptors were obtained from an elderly woman with acute or convalescent COVID-19. The CDR3 runs from the conserved cysteine through the conserved F or W. D genes are given only for firm matches. Clone size, where shown, is once, few, many, or a class for clones that have expanded.

>TRBJ2-7|-|TRBD1|TRBV5-4
TGTGCCAGCAGCTTGACCGGGACAGGGGGCCTCGAGCAGTACTTC
CASSLTGTGGLEQYF
>TRBJ2-7|few|TRBD1|TRBV5-6
TGTGCCAGCAGCTTAGACAGGGGGGGCTACGAGCAGTACTTC
CASSLDRGGYEQYF
>TRBJ2-2|-|-|TRBV24-1
TGTGCCACCAGTGTGGGGGCGGGGAACACCGGGGAGCTGTTTTTT
CATSVGAGNTGELFF
>TRBJ1-1|-|TRBD1|TRBV6-5
TGTGCCAGCAGTTACTCAGACAGGGGTGAAGCTTTCTTT
CASSYSDRGEAFF
>TRBJ2-1|-|-|TRBV21-1
TGTGCCAGCAGCATCCGGGACTTATCCTACAATGAGCAGTTCTTC
CASSIRDLSYNEQFF
>TRBJ2-1|few|TRBD2|TRBV7-2
TGTGCCAGCAGCTTAGATGGCGGGAGCTCCTACAATGAGCAGTTCTTC
CASSLDGGSSYNEQFF
>TRBJ2-4|-|TRBD2|TRBV3-1/TRBV3-2
TGTGCCAGCAGCCAGTCACCGGGACTAGCGGGAGCATGGAACATTCAGTACTTC
CASSQSPGLAGAWNIQYF
>TRBJ1-5|-|-|TRBV7-2
TGTGCCAGCAGCCCTTCGGGGGTTAGGAATCAGCCCCAGCATTTT
CASSPSGVRNQPQHF
>TRBJ1-3|-|-|TRBV30
TGTGCCTGGACCCTTCAAGGGGGGGGGTCTGGAAACACCATATATTTT
CAWTLQGGGSGNTIYF
>TRBJ1-5|-|TRBD1|TRBV30
TGTGCCTGGAGTGTCGACAGGGATCGGCCCCAGCATTTT
CAWSVDRDRPQHF
>TRBJ2-1|-|TRBD1|TRBV5-4
TGTGCCAGCAGCTTGGGACAGGGGAGTTACAATGAGCAGTTCTTC
CASSLGQGSYNEQFF
>TRBJ2-1|-|TRBD2|TRBV7-9
TGTGCCAGCAGCTTGTTACCCGGGAGGGAGGCCAGTGAGCAGTTCTTC
CASSLLPGREASEQFF
>TRBJ2-5|few|-|TRBV11-3
TGTGCCAGCAGCTTAGACCTGCGAGAGACCCAGTACTTC
CASSLDLRETQYF
>TRBJ1-1|once|TRBD1|TRBV18
TGTGCCTCCGACAGGGGGAACACTGAAGCTTTCTTT
CASDRGNTEAFF
>TRBJ2-1|-|TRBD2|TRBV5-1
TGCGCCAGCAGCCCCGGGGGGGGAGTACCCTACAATGAGCAGTTCTTC
CASSPGGGVPYNEQFF
>TRBJ1-1|-|-|TRBV7-9
TGTGCCAGCAGAGACAGAATGAACACTGAAGCTTTCTTT
CASRDRMNTEAFF
>TRBJ1-1|once|-|TRBV5-1
TGCGCCAGCAGCTCCAGGACAGCGAACACTGAAGCTTTCTTT
CASSSRTANTEAFF
>TRBJ2-5|-|TRBD2|TRBV10-1
TGCGCCAGCAGTGAGTCAGGGACTAGTTCGGAGTCCACCCAGTACTTC
CASSESGTSSESTQYF
>TRBJ2-7|-|-|TRBV20-1
TGCAGTGCTAGTGCCTCCGGGATTATGACGGACGAGCAGTACTTC
CSASASGIMTDEQYF
>TRBJ2-7|-|TRBD2|TRBV14
TGTGCCAGCAGCGCGCTAAGCGGGATTTCCTACGAGCAGTACTTC
CASSALSGISYEQYF
>TRBJ1-2|-|TRBD1|TRBV7-2
TGTGCCAGCAGCTTAGGGCCGATCCACACAGGGGAGAATGGCTACACCTTC
CASSLGPIHTGENGYTF
>TRBJ2-1|-|TRBD2|TRBV5-4
TGTGCCAGCAGCCCGGGGGGTCTTAGGCTTGATGAGCAGTTCTTC
CASSPGGLRLDEQFF
>TRBJ2-2|many|-|TRBV27
TGTGCCAGCAGTGCCGGCACCGGGGAGCTGTTTTTT
CASSAGTGELFF
>TRBJ2-1|-|TRBD1|TRBV2
TGTGCCAGCAGTCTCACGGGACAGGGCTACAATGAGCAGTTCTTC
CASSLTGQGYNEQFF
>TRBJ2-7|-|-|TRBV18
TGTGCCAGCTCACCACACGGGGGCTCCTACGAGCAGTACTTC
CASSPHGGSYEQYF